These T cell receptor beta chains were read from a single sample in a study of beta chain features in type 1 diabetes. The assay was immunoSEQ multiplex PCR, and TCRdb's table has in-frame clones only and misses some. The sample lists 350,000 to 450,000 clones; roughly 15% were seen once. Specimen: naive CD4+ T cells from blood. The origin of the receptors is a woman younger than 30 in good health. CDR3s include the opening cysteine and the closing phenylalanine or tryptophan. A D gene is named only where the DNA matches it firmly. For some rows the clone size is stated as once, few or many, or as a class when expanded; others skip it.

D | J | length | V | size | DNA | CDR3
TRBD2 | TRBJ2-2 | 19 | TRBV2 | - | TGTGCCAGCAGTGAGAGAAGACTAGCGGGAGGGACTAACACCGGGGAGCTGTTTTTT | CASSERRLAGGTNTGELFF
- | TRBJ2-5 | 15 | TRBV2 | - | TGTGCCAGCAGTGAGCAGGGAAGGGAGGAAGAGACCCAGTACTTC | CASSEQGREEETQYF
- | TRBJ2-7 | 14 | TRBV14 | few | TGTGCCAGCAGCCAAGTCAGGGTCTCCTACGAGCAGTACTTC | CASSQVRVSYEQYF
- | TRBJ1-1 | 13 | TRBV11-3 | - | TGTGCCAGCGCCCGGCTGGTGGGGGGGAGGATATTCTTT | CASARLVGGRIFF
TRBD2 | TRBJ2-5 | 17 | TRBV25-1 | few | TGTGCCAGCAGTGACCCTGGGACTAGCGGGGGCCAAGAGACCCAGTACTTC | CASSDPGTSGGQETQYF
- | TRBJ2-5 | 15 | TRBV4-2 | few | TGTGCCAGCAGCCAAGGGGGTACGGGAGAAGAGACCCAGTACTTC | CASSQGGTGEETQYF
- | TRBJ2-3 | 16 | TRBV30 | few | TGTGCCTGGAGTGGGGCTACGAAAGCGGTCACAGATACGCAGTATTTT | CAWSGATKAVTDTQYF
TRBD1 | TRBJ2-3 | 15 | TRBV11-2 | few | TGTGCCAGCAGCTCCAGGGGGCGCGGGGTAGATACGCAGTATTTT | CASSSRGRGVDTQYF
- | TRBJ2-1 | 14 | TRBV15 | few | TGTGCCACCAGCAGAGAGAGGGTCTACAATGAGCAGTTCTTC | CATSRERVYNEQFF
- | TRBJ2-1 | 15 | TRBV19 | few | TGTGCCAGTAGTACCGACAGGTCCTCCTACAATGAGCAGTTCTTC | CASSTDRSSYNEQFF
TRBD1 | TRBJ2-1 | 15 | TRBV28 | few | TGTGCCAGCACTTATGCGGGACAGGGGGCGAATGAGCAGTTCTTC | CASTYAGQGANEQFF
TRBD2 | TRBJ2-2 | 15 | TRBV29-1 | - | TGCAGCGTGACTGCTAGCGGGAGGAACACCGGGGAGCTGTTTTTT | CSVTASGRNTGELFF
TRBD2 | TRBJ2-2 | 16 | TRBV7-9 | - | TGTGCCAGCAGCCCCCCTAGCGGGGATAACACCGGGGAGCTGTTTTTT | CASSPPSGDNTGELFF
- | TRBJ2-7 | 13 | TRBV2 | - | TGTGCCAGCAGTTCGCAGGGGTTAGAGGAGCAGTACTTC | CASSSQGLEEQYF
TRBD1 | TRBJ1-4 | 12 | TRBV30 | - | TGTGCCTTTCGACAGGGGGGTGAAAAACTGTTTTTT | CAFRQGGEKLFF
- | TRBJ2-1 | 13 | TRBV27 | - | TGTGCCAGCAGTTTATCCGCCTGGGGGCTGCAGTTCTTC | CASSLSAWGLQFF
- | TRBJ2-7 | 12 | TRBV5-1 | once | TGCGCCAGCAGCTTGGGGGCTTACGAGCAGTACTTC | CASSLGAYEQYF
- | TRBJ2-2 | 19 | TRBV30 | few | TGTGCCTGGAGTGTACTTTGGGGTGGGCAGGGATATAACACCGGGGAGCTGTTTTTT | CAWSVLWGGQGYNTGELFF
TRBD1 | TRBJ2-2 | 15 | TRBV11-2 | - | TGTGCCAGCATCTGGGGACAGAGGAACACCGGGGAGCTGTTTTTT | CASIWGQRNTGELFF
TRBD2 | TRBJ2-1 | 16 | TRBV5-6 | - | TGTGCCAGCAGCTTTCTAGCGGGAGTATCCTACAATGAGCAGTTCTTC | CASSFLAGVSYNEQFF
- | TRBJ2-7 | 15 | TRBV29-1 | - | TGCAGCGTTGAGGCCCACAGGGGGGGAAACTACGAGCAGTACTTC | CSVEAHRGGNYEQYF
TRBD1 | TRBJ2-1 | 13 | TRBV19 | few | TGTGCCAGAAGGACAGGGTGGGACAATGAGCAGTTCTTC | CARRTGWDNEQFF
TRBD1 | TRBJ2-3 | 16 | TRBV7-2 | - | TGTGCCAGCAGCTTCACCGGGACAGGGCGGACGGATACGCAGTATTTT | CASSFTGTGRTDTQYF
TRBD1 | TRBJ2-5 | 13 | TRBV5-4 | - | TGTGCCAGCAGCCGCGGACAGGCAGAGACCCAGTACTTC | CASSRGQAETQYF
- | TRBJ2-3 | 14 | TRBV7-9 | - | TGTGCCAGCAGCTCTGGACTTCGCACAGATACGCAGTATTTT | CASSSGLRTDTQYF
- | TRBJ2-2 | 15 | TRBV7-2 | - | TGTGCCAGCAGCTTAACCCCCAGCGTTCACGGGGAGCTGTTTTTT | CASSLTPSVHGELFF
TRBD2 | TRBJ2-7 | 14 | TRBV27 | - | TGTGCCAGCAGACGCGGGAGGGCGGCCCACGAGCAGTACTTC | CASRRGRAAHEQYF
TRBD2 | TRBJ2-6 | 16 | TRBV29-1 | - | TGCAGCGTTGAACCCCGACTAGCGACCGGGGCCAACGTCCTGACTTTC | CSVEPRLATGANVLTF
- | TRBJ2-1 | 14 | TRBV5-1 | - | TGCGCCAGCAGCTTGATGACTACTACGGATGAGCAGTTCTTC | CASSLMTTTDEQFF
TRBD1 | TRBJ1-4 | 13 | TRBV29-1 | few | TGCAGCGTCCCCGGAGGGGGCCCGGAAAAACTGTTTTTT | CSVPGGGPEKLFF
- | TRBJ1-1 | 13 | TRBV9 | few | TGTGCCAGCAGCGGGGGGCCGAACACTGAAGCTTTCTTT | CASSGGPNTEAFF
- | TRBJ2-7 | 17 | TRBV21-1 | - | TGTGCCAGCAGCAAAGATCTAGCAAGCGGGAGGGCCTACGAGCAGTACTTC | CASSKDLASGRAYEQYF
- | TRBJ2-7 | 14 | TRBV29-1 | few | TGCAGCGTCGACATCCCGGGACTTTACTACGAGCAGTACTTC | CSVDIPGLYYEQYF
TRBD1 | TRBJ2-3 | 15 | TRBV28 | - | TGTGCCAGCAGTTTATGGGGACAGGGGACAGATACGCAGTATTTT | CASSLWGQGTDTQYF
- | TRBJ2-4 | 14 | TRBV30 | - | TGTGCCTGGAGTGGTTTGATAGGGGAGGTCATTCAGTACTTC | CAWSGLIGEVIQYF
- | TRBJ1-5 | 14 | TRBV30 | - | TGTGCCTGGAGTGTACAGTCAGGGAACCAGCCCCAGCATTTT | CAWSVQSGNQPQHF
TRBD1 | TRBJ1-5 | 13 | TRBV23-1 | - | TGCGCCAGCAGGCAGACAGGGAATCAGCCCCAGCATTTT | CASRQTGNQPQHF
- | TRBJ2-7 | 15 | TRBV7-2 | few | TGTGCCAGCAGCTTAGCGAAGCAGCTAGCGTACGAGCAGTACTTC | CASSLAKQLAYEQYF
TRBD1 | TRBJ1-5 | 17 | TRBV27 | - | TGTGCCAGCAGTATTCCGGGACAGGGGTATAGCAATCAGCCCCAGCATTTT | CASSIPGQGYSNQPQHF
- | TRBJ2-7 | 14 | TRBV5-1 | - | TGCGCCAGCAGCTTGGGTACGGAGATCTACGAGCAGTACTTC | CASSLGTEIYEQYF
- | TRBJ2-1 | 15 | TRBV7-9 | - | TGTGCCAGCAGCTCGGGACTCCAACCTTACAATGAGCAGTTCTTC | CASSSGLQPYNEQFF
TRBD1 | TRBJ2-1 | 14 | TRBV7-2 | few | TGTGCCAGCAGCTTAGAGGGCAGGGGGAATGAGCAGTTCTTC | CASSLEGRGNEQFF
- | TRBJ1-4 | 16 | TRBV7-9 | - | TGTGCCAGCAGCTCCGCCGGGGGGGTTAGTAATGAAAAACTGTTTTTT | CASSSAGGVSNEKLFF
- | TRBJ1-2 | 11 | TRBV20-1 | few | TGCAGTGCTAGTAGAGGGTATGGCTACACCTTC | CSASRGYGYTF
- | TRBJ1-2 | 13 | TRBV19 | - | TGTGCCAGTAGACAGGGTACGAACTATGGCTACACCTTC | CASRQGTNYGYTF
TRBD1 | TRBJ2-1 | 14 | TRBV18 | - | TGTGCCAGCTCACCCGAGCGGACAGGGGCTGAGCAGTTCTTC | CASSPERTGAEQFF
- | TRBJ2-5 | 15 | TRBV27 | few | TGTGCCAGCAGTTTGACTCGGCCAGCCGAAACGACCCAGTACTTC | CASSLTRPAETTQYF
- | TRBJ2-1 | 14 | TRBV9 | - | TGTGCCAGCAGCCCCCAGCGGGTCTACAATGAGCAGTTCTTC | CASSPQRVYNEQFF